This record concerns one T cell receptor beta chain sequence. These data are taken from a study of blood T cell repertoires in COVID-19. The data were produced by immunoSEQ multiplex PCR, yet TCRdb's version contains in-frame clones alone and is incomplete. The sample lists more than 110,000 clones; 70% to 80% were seen once. Per the germline V gene, CDR1 is LGHNA and CDR2 is YSLEER. The V gene end was trimmed by 0 bases and the J gene end by 7 bases; junction bases not matched to a gene: 6. The CDR3 consists of 15 residues. This TCR was sampled from a man aged 55 to 70 with acute or convalescent COVID-19. The sample was peripheral blood. The chain uses TRBV4-3 and TRBJ1-2, with 9 bases fitting TRBD1. CDR3: CASSQDLRTGAGYTF. The CDR3 bases are TGCGCCAGCAGCCAAGATTTAAGGACAGGGGCTGGCTACACCTTC.